These 12 T cell receptor beta chains originate from one sample sequenced in a study of control samples from healthy donors and cancer patients. The assay was immunoSEQ multiplex PCR, and TCRdb's table has in-frame clones only and misses some. The sample lists about 89,000 clones; more than 75% were seen once. Sequencing was carried out using blood. Every receptor here comes from a man in his thirties or forties in good health.

Here the CDR3 reads CASSFFQGTYGYTF. The CDR3 coding sequence is TGTGCCAGCAGCTTTTTCCAGGGAACTTATGGCTACACCTTC. The chain employs TRBV5-6 and TRBJ1-2; maybe TRBD1 (5 bases). With 2 bases removed from V and 5 bases from J, the gap between germline ends came to 13 bases. CDR3 length: 14 residues. CDR1 SGHDT and CDR2 YYEEEE come from the germline V gene.

In DNA form, the CDR3 reads TGTGCCAGCAGCCATACTGGGCAAGAGACCCAGTACTTC. Residues: CASSHTGQETQYF. The chain couples TRBV6-5 to TRBJ2-5, with D unresolved. The germline V and J ends were trimmed by 6 bases and 2 bases, with 10 bases remaining between them. In germline, CDR1 is MNHEY, CDR2 SVGAGI. This CDR3 is built from 13 residues.

The chain employs TRBV6-4 and TRBJ2-1; D ambiguous. Per germline, CDR1 MRHNA and CDR2 SNTAGT. CDR3 length equals 12 residues. The V gene lost 2 bases and the J gene lost 12 bases, with 11 bases spanning the gap. The CDR3 protein is CASSDPGRRQFF. CDR3 nucleotides: TGTGCCAGCAGTGACCCTGGCCGCCGGCAGTTCTTC.

V usage is TRBV27 and J usage is TRBJ1-2, with D possibly matching TRBD1 (5 bases). The CDR3 spans 14 residues. V lost 6 bases to trimming and J lost 5 bases, with 16 bases between them. The V gene's germline CDR1 is MNHEY and CDR2 SMNVEV (reference sequence). CDR3 nucleotides: TGTGCCAGCAGGAGCGGGACCCCAGGGTATGGCTACACCTTC. It translates to CASRSGTPGYGYTF.

The rearrangement links TRBV3-1 (or the pseudogene TRBV3-2) to TRBJ2-2, with 7 bases matching TRBD1. The CDR3 is 14 amino acids. Germline CDR1 and CDR2: LGHDT and YNNKEL (reference sequence). V was clipped by 5 bases and J by 0 bases; unmatched bases: 0. The CDR3 here is CASSGQANTGELFF. The CDR3 coding sequence is TGTGCCAGCAGCGGACAGGCGAACACCGGGGAGCTGTTTTTT.

The count of this clone is one. J is TRBJ2-3 and V is TRBV23-1; 8 positions agree with TRBD1. Being an ORF, TRBV23-1 has a function that is uncertain. V gave up 2 bases and J gave up 4 bases; unmatched junction bases: 5. The CDR3 covers 15 residues. The CDR3 coding sequence is TGCGCCAGCAGTCAAGCGGAACAGGGGGCAGATACGCAGTATTTT. This sequence encodes CASSQAEQGADTQYF.

The V gene is TRBV3-1 (or the pseudogene TRBV3-2), the J gene TRBJ2-3; TRBD2 matches 12 bases. V gave up 4 bases and J gave up 4 bases; unmatched junction bases: 12. From germline, CDR1 is LGHDT and CDR2 YNNKEL (reference sequence). CDR3 length: 18 amino acids. The CDR3 DNA is TGTGCCAGCAGCCGGACCCGGACTAGCGGGGTAGTTGCAGATACGCAGTATTTT. Translating it yields CASSRTRTSGVVADTQYF.

V gene TRBV5-1 combines with J gene TRBJ1-1; unclear D gene. Trimming shortened V by 0 bases and J by 0 bases, and 9 bases separated the two germline ends. There are 15 residues in the CDR3. Germline-derived CDR1 and CDR2 are SGHRS and YFSETQ. The CDR3 here is CASSLEGSMNTEAFF. As DNA, the CDR3 is TGCGCCAGCAGCTTGGAAGGGAGTATGAACACTGAAGCTTTCTTT. Using reference TRBV5-1 and TRBJ1-1 for the parts outside the CDR3, the full variable domain is KAGVTQTPRYLIKTRGQQVTLSCSPISGHRSVSWYQQTPGQGLQFLFEYFSETQRNKGNFPGRFSGRQFSNSRSEMNVSTLELGDSALYLCASSLEGSMNTEAFFGQGTRLTVV.

The rearrangement uses TRBV25-1 and TRBJ2-3; the D is unclear. The V and J ends lost 4 bases and 6 bases respectively, with 14 bases between them. Germline V lookup: CDR1 MGHDK, CDR2 SYGVNS. The CDR3 is made up of 14 amino acids. DNA for the CDR3: TGTGCCAGCAGTGGCCTCGATACTCTGGATACGCAGTATTTT. Encoded protein: CASSGLDTLDTQYF.

Here the CDR3 reads CASSVGWTGARETQYF. CDR3 sequence (DNA): TGTGCCAGCAGCGTAGGGTGGACAGGGGCCCGAGAGACCCAGTACTTC. V and J are TRBV9 and TRBJ2-5, with 9 bases matching TRBD1. Germline values: CDR1 SGDLS, CDR2 YYNGEE. This CDR3 has 16 amino acids. After removal of 0 bases from V and 4 bases from J, the junction contained 7 bases not matched to a gene.

This chain connects TRBV27 to TRBJ1-6; D is unclear. With 0 bases removed from V and 0 bases from J, the gap between germline ends came to 9 bases. Germline CDR1 reads MNHEY; CDR2 reads SMNVEV (reference sequence). The CDR3 is 17 amino acids. The CDR3 bases are TGTGCCAGCAGTTTATCGATCGGGAGCTCCTATAATTCACCCCTCCACTTT. This translates into CASSLSIGSSYNSPLHF.

This chain links TRBV7-9 with TRBJ2-5; perhaps TRBD2 as D (5 bases). V was trimmed by 6 bases and J by 9 bases, leaving 17 bases between them. CDR1 is SEHNR, CDR2 FQNEAQ, per germline (reference sequence). This CDR3 comprises 13 residues. CDR3 residues: CASRPGFKRPQYF. CDR3 nucleotide sequence: TGTGCCAGCAGGCCGGGGTTCAAGAGACCCCAGTACTTC. Filled out from reference TRBV7-9 and TRBJ2-5, the complete variable domain reads DTGVSQNPRHKITKRGQNVTFRCDPISEHNRLYWYRQTLGQGPEFLTYFQNEAQLEKSRLLSDRFSAERPKGSFSTLEIQRTEQGDSAMYLCASRPGFKRPQYFGPGTRLLVL.